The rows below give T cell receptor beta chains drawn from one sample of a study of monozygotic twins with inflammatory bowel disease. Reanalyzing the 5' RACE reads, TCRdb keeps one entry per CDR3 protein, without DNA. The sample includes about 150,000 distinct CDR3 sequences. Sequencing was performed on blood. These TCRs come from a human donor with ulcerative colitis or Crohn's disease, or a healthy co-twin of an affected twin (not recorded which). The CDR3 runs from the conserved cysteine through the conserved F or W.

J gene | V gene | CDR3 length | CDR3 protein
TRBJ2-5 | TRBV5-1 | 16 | CASSRGLEGDQETQYF
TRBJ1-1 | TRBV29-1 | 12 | CSVRYLNTEAFF
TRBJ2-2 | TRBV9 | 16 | CASSARRDIGTGELFF
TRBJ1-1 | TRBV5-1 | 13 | CASSHGQNTEAFF
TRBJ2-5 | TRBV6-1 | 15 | CVSSETLTGGETQYF
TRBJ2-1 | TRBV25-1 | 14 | CASAGQVSYNEQFF
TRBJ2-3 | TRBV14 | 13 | CASSQDIGYTQYF
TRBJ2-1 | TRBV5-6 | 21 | CASSSPHMGGGGLGTYNEQFF
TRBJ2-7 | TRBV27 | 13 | CASSFGRNYEQYF
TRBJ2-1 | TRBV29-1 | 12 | CSVEERVVEQFF
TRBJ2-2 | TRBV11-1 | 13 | CASGRANTGELFF
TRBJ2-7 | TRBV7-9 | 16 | CASSPWTGGVYYEQYF
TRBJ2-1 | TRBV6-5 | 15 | CASSYDRVDDNEQFF
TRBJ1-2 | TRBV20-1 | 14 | CSAAARGQVGGYTF
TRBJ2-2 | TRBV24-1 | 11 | CATRWAGELFF
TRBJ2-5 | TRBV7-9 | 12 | CASSSLRETQYF